This TCR beta chain came from a study of T cell responses to AZD1222 COVID-19 vaccine. Produced via immunoSEQ multiplex PCR; TCRdb's table is partial and in-frame only. The data contain around 76,000 clones, roughly 85% of them singletons. Study observations and caveats: A mostly white British donor set with more females was recruited, and clonal diversity was possibly underestimated. Among spike-specific TCRs, nearly half reportedly target unmutated variant regions. Recipients of two AZD1222 doses showed rising Spike-specific TCR breadth and depth. The peak T cell response came first, and repertoires were sampled only after it.

In the case of this clone: The antigen is undetermined.

The input for sequencing was peripheral blood, taken on day 0 of AZD1222 vaccination. The origin of this receptor is an adult in good health.

The CDR3 is CASSLGQGTSNGNTIYF. The CDR3 DNA is TGTGCCAGCAGCTTGGGACAGGGGACATCGAATGGAAACACCATATATTTT. The V and J genes are TRBV7-9 and TRBJ1-3; 10 bases align to TRBD1. Germline lookup yields CDR1 SEHNR and CDR2 FQNEAQ (reference sequence). The CDR3 covers 17 residues. Trimming removed 3 bases from V and 3 bases from J; junction bases left unmatched: 8.